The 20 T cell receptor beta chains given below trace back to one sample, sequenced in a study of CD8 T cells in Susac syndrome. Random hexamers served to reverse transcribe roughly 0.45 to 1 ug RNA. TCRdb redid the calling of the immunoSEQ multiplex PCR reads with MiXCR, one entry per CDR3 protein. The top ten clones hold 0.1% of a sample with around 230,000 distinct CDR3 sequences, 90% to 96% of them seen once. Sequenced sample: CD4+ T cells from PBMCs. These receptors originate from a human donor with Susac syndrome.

CDR3 bases: TGTGCCAGCAGCCCAGATCCGAACACTGAAGCTTTCTTT. Encoded protein: CASSPDPNTEAFF. This sequence joins TRBV12-3 or TRBV12-4 and TRBJ1-1; D remains unclear. V lost 6 bases and J 1 base, leaving 9 bases between the germline ends. The CDR3 contains 13 residues.

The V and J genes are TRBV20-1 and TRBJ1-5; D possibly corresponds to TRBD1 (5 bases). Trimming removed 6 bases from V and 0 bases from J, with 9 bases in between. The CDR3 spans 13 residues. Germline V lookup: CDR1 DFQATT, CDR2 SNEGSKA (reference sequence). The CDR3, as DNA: TGCAGTGCCAACAGGAATAGCAATCAGCCCCAGCATTTT. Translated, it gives CSANRNSNQPQHF.

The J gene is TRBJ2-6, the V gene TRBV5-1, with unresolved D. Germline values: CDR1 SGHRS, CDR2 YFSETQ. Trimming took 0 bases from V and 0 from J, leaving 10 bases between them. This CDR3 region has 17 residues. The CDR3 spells CASSLEPNFSGANVLTF. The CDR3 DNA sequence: TGCGCCAGCAGCTTGGAGCCTAACTTCTCTGGGGCCAACGTCCTGACTTTC.

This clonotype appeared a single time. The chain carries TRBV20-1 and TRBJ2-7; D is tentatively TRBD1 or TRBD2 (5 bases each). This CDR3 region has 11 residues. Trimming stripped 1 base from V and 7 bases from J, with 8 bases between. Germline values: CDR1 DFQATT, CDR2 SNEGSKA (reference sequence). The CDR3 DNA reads TGCAGTGCTAGAGTGGGGGAAGAGCAGTACTTC. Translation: CSARVGEEQYF.

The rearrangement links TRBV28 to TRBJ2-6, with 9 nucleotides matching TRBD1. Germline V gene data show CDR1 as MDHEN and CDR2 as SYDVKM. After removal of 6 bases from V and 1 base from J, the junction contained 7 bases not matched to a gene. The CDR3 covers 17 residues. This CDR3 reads CASRGDRAGSGANVLTF. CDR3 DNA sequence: TGTGCCAGCAGGGGGGACAGGGCTGGGTCTGGGGCCAACGTCCTGACTTTC.

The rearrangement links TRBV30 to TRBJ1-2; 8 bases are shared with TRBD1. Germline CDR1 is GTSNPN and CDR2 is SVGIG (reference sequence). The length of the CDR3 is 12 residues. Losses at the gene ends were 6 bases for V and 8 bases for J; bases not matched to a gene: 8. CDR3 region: CACNDRGRGYTF. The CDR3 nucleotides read TGTGCCTGCAACGACAGGGGCCGAGGCTACACCTTC.

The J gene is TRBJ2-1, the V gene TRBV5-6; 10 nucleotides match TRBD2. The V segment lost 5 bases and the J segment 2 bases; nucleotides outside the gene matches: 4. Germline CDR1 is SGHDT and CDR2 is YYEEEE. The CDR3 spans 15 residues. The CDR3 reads CASRVAGGTYNEQFF. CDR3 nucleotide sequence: TGTGCCAGCAGAGTAGCGGGAGGCACCTACAATGAGCAGTTCTTC.

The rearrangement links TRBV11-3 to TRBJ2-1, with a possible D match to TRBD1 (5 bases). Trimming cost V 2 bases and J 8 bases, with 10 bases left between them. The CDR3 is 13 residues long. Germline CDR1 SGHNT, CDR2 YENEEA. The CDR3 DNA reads TGTGCCAGCAGCTTATGGGGCGAAGATGAGCAGTTCTTC. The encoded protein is CASSLWGEDEQFF.

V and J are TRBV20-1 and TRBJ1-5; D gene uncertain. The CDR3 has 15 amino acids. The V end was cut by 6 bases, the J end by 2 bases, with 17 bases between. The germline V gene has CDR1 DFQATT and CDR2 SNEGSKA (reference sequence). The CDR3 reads CSAIGKGLRNQPQHF. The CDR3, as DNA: TGCAGTGCCATTGGAAAAGGGTTGCGCAATCAGCCCCAGCATTTT.

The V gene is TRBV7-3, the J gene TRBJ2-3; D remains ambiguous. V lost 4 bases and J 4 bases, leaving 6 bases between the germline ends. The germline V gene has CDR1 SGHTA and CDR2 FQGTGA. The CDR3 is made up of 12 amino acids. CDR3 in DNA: TGTGCCAGCAGCTCCATGGCAGATACGCAGTATTTT. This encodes CASSSMADTQYF.

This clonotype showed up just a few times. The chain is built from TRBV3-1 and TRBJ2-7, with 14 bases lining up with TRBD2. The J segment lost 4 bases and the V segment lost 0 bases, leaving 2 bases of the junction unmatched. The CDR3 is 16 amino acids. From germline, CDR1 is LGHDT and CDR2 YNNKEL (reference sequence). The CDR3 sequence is CASSQDGTSGSYEQYF. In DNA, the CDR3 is TGTGCCAGCAGCCAAGACGGGACTAGCGGGAGTTACGAGCAGTACTTC.

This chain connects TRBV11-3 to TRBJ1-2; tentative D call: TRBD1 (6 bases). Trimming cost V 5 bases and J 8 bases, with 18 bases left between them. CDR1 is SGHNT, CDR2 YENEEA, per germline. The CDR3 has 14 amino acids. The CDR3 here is CASSQGSGPRGYTF. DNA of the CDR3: TGTGCCAGCAGCCAGGGGTCGGGTCCTCGGGGCTACACCTTC.

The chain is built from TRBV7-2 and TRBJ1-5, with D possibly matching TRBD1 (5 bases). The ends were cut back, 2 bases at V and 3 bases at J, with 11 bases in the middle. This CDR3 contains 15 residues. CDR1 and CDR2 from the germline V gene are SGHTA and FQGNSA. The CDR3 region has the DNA TGTGCCAGCAGCTTAAACCCTGGGGCCAATCAGCCCCAGCATTTT. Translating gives CASSLNPGANQPQHF.

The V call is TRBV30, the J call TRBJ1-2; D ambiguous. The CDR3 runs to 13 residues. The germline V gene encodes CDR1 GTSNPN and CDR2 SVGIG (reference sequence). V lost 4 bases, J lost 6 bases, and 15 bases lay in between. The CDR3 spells CAWTLRPTNGYTF. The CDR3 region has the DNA TGTGCCTGGACCTTAAGGCCCACGAATGGCTACACCTTC. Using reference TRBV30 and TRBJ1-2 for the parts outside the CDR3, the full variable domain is SQTIHQWPATLVQPVGSPLSLECTVEGTSNPNLYWYRQAAGRGLQLLFYSVGIGQISSEVPQNLSASRPQDRQFILSSKKLLLSDSGFYLCAWTLRPTNGYTFGSGTRLTVV.

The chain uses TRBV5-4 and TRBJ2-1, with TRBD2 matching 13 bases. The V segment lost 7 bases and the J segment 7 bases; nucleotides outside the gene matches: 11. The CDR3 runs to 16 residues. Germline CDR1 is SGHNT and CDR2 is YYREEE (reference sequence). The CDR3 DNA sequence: TGTGCCAGCGCCCCAGCCGGGACTAGCGGGATAAATGAGCAGTTCTTC. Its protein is CASAPAGTSGINEQFF.

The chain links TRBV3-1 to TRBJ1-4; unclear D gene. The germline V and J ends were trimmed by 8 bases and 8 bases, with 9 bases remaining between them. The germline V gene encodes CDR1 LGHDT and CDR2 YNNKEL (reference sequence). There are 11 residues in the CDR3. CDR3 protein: CASHGGEKLFF. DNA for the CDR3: TGTGCCAGCCATGGCGGCGAAAAACTGTTTTTT.

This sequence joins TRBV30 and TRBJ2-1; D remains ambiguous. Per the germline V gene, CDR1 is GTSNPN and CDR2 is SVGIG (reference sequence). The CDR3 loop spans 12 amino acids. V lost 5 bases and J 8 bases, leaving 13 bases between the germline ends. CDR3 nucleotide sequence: TGTGCCTGGTCGACCCTGCCGCATGAGCAGTTCTTC. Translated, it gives CAWSTLPHEQFF. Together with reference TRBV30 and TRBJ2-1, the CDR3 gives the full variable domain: SQTIHQWPATLVQPVGSPLSLECTVEGTSNPNLYWYRQAAGRGLQLLFYSVGIGQISSEVPQNLSASRPQDRQFILSSKKLLLSDSGFYLCAWSTLPHEQFFGPGTRLTVL.

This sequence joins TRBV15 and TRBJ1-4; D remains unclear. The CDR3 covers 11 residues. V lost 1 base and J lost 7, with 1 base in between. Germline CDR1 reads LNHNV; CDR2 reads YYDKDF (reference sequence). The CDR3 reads CATSRVEKLFF. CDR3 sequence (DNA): TGTGCCACCAGCAGAGTTGAAAAACTGTTTTTT. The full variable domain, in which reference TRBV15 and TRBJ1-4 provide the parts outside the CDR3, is DAMVIQNPRYQVTQFGKPVTLSCSQTLNHNVMYWYQQKSSQAPKLLFHYYDKDFNNEADTPDNFQSRRPNTSFCFLDIRSPGLGDTAMYLCATSRVEKLFFGSGTQLSVL.

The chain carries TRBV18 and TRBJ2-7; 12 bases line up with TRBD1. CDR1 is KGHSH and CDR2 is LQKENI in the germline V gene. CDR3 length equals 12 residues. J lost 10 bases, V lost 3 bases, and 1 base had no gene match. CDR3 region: CASSPGQGAQYF. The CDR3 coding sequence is TGTGCCAGCTCACCGGGACAGGGGGCCCAGTACTTC. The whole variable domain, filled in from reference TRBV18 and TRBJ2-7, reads NAGVMQNPRHLVRRRGQEARLRCSPMKGHSHVYWYRQLPEEGLKFMVYLQKENIIDESGMPKERFSAEFPKEGPSILRIQQVVRGDSAAYFCASSPGQGAQYFGPGTRLTVT.

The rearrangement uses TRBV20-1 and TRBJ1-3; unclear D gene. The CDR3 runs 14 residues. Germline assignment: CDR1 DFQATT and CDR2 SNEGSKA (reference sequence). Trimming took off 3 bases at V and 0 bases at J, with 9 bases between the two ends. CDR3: CSASPGSSGNTIYF. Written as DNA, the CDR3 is TGCAGTGCTAGTCCCGGTAGCTCTGGAAACACCATATATTTT.